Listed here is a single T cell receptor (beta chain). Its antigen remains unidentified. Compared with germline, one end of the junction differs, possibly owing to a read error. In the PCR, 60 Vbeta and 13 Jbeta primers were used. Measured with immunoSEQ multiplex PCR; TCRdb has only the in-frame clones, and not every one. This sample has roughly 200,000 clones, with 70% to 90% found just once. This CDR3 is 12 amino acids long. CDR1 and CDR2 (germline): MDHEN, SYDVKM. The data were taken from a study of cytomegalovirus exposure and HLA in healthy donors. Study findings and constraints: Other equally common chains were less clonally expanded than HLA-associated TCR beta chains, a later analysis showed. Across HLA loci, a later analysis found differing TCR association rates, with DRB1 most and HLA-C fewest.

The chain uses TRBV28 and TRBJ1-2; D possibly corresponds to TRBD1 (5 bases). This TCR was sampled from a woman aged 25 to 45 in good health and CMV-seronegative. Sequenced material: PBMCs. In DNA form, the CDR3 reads TGTGCCAGCAGTTTAATGGAGGGGCCGATTTCCTTC. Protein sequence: CASSLMEGPISF.